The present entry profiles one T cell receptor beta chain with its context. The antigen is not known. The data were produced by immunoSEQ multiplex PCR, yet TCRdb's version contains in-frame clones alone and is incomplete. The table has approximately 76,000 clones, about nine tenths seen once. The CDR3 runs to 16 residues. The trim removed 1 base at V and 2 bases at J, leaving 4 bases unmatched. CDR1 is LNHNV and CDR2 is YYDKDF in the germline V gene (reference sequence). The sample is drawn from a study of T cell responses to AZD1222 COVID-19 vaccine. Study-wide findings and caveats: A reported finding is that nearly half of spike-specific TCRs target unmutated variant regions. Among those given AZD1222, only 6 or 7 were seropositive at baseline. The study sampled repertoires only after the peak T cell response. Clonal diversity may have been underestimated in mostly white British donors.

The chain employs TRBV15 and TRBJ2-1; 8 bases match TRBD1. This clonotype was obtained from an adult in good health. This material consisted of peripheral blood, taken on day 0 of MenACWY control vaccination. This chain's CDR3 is CATSRAGQGTYNEQFF. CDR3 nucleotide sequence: TGTGCCACCAGCAGAGCAGGACAGGGCACCTACAATGAGCAGTTCTTC.